Detailed here is one T cell receptor beta chain. Antigen: not known. J lost 4 bases, V lost 7 bases, and 8 bases had no gene match. CDR1 is SNHLY, CDR2 FYNNEI, per germline. This CDR3 is built from 14 residues. This record belongs to a study of cytomegalovirus exposure and HLA in healthy donors. The PCR contained 60 Vbeta and 13 Jbeta primers. TCRdb's copy holds only in-frame clones and misses some; the assay was immunoSEQ multiplex PCR. Among around 140,000 clones listed, 50% to 75% were seen once. Study observations and caveats: It was shown in a later analysis that HLA-associated TCR beta chains were more clonally expanded than other, equally common chains.

This receptor was identified in a woman aged 40 to 55 in good health and CMV-seronegative. Material: PBMCs. The genes are TRBV2 and TRBJ1-1; 8 bases fit TRBD1. The CDR3 spells CASTLQGVGTEAFF. CDR3 nucleotides: TGTGCCAGCACCCTACAGGGGGTTGGCACTGAAGCTTTCTTT.